This TCR beta chain was obtained from a study of control samples from healthy donors and cancer patients. CDR1 is SGHVS, CDR2 FQNEAQ, per germline. Trimming cost V 5 bases and J 5 bases, with 18 bases left between them. The CDR3 extends over 15 amino acids. The repertoire was sequenced with immunoSEQ multiplex PCR; TCRdb's copy has only in-frame clones and lacks some. The table records 130,000 or so clones, 90% to 95% of them present only once. This TCR was sampled from a middle-aged man in good health. The specimen sequenced was blood. This rearrangement joins TRBV7-8 to TRBJ2-5, with D perhaps matching TRBD2 (6 bases). The CDR3 reads CASSPSGRETETQYF. The CDR3 DNA follows: TGTGCCAGCAGCCCCTCCGGACGGGAGACGGAGACCCAGTACTTC.